This T cell receptor beta chain was profiled in a study of shared clonotypes between healthy human individuals. For the study at large: Per donor, CD8 memory used one plate, CD8 naive used two, CD4 memory used three and CD4 naive used three. Points from the study as a whole: Although depth was large, rarefaction showed that sequencing of the sorted subsets was incomplete.

The study separated CD4+ cells into CD45RA+ naive and CD45RA-negative memory subsets. This clone was observed a few times. The antigen is not known. Profiled with immunoSEQ multiplex PCR; TCRdb holds only in-frame clones, not every one. The profile shows about 1 million clones, roughly 70% of them singletons. CDR1 and CDR2 (germline): LGHNA, YSLEER. The V segment lost 4 bases and the J segment 2 bases; nucleotides outside the gene matches: 3. The CDR3 sequence is 16 residues long. This clonotype was obtained from a man between 18 and 29 years old in good health. The specimen sequenced was memory CD4+ T cells sorted from blood. Subset in this sample: CD45RA-negative fraction. This rearrangement joins TRBV4-3 to TRBJ2-2; 11 nucleotides agree with TRBD2. The CDR3 DNA sequence: TGCGCCAGCAGCCCCCTAGCGGGAGGCAACACCGGGGAGCTGTTTTTT. Translated, it gives CASSPLAGGNTGELFF.